A selection of T cell receptor beta chains follows, all from one sample in a study of OX40 agonist ivuxolimab in advanced cancers. Clones were read by immunoSEQ multiplex PCR, and TCRdb kept only the in-frame ones, dropping some. The table has 70,000 or so clones, 85% seen once. The sample was CD4+ or CD8+ T cells sorted from blood, taken in a trial of the OX40 agonist ivuxolimab. The receptors come from an adult with an advanced solid tumor such as melanoma, head and neck, liver or kidney cancer. Both conserved end residues are part of each CDR3. Each record gives: clone size, J gene, D gene, V gene, CDR3 DNA, CDR3 protein. The D gene is left open where the match is weak. Size is omitted from some rows. Given values are once, few, many or a class for expanded clones.

>-|TRBJ2-5|TRBD2|TRBV5-4
TGTGCCAGCAGCTCCCGAAAGCGGGGGGGCGTCGAGACCCAGTACTTC
CASSSRKRGGVETQYF
>-|TRBJ2-7|TRBD1|TRBV4-3
TGCGCCAGCAGCCAAACGGGACAGGCCTACGAGCAGTACTTC
CASSQTGQAYEQYF
>-|TRBJ1-2|TRBD1|TRBV27
TGTGCCAGCAGTTTAGCAGGGGGCGGTTATGGCTACACCTTC
CASSLAGGGYGYTF
>-|TRBJ1-5|TRBD1|TRBV18
TGTGCCAGCTCACTGACAGGGTTTAGCAATCAGCCCCAGCATTTT
CASSLTGFSNQPQHF
>-|TRBJ2-5|TRBD1|TRBV4-1
TGCGCCAGCAGCCAACTTGGAGGGCAGGGGGCACGGGAGACCCAGTACTTC
CASSQLGGQGARETQYF
>-|TRBJ2-2|-|TRBV7-9
TGTGCCAGCAGCCAAGATTCGGCCCTAGAGATGAGAACCGGGGAGCTGTTTTTT
CASSQDSALEMRTGELFF
>-|TRBJ2-1|-|TRBV7-9
TGTGCCAGCAGCCCAGCTGGGTTTGACTACAATGAGCAGTTCTTC
CASSPAGFDYNEQFF
>-|TRBJ2-3|TRBD1|TRBV2
TGTGCCAGCAGTCGCATACAGGGGGCCACAGATACGCAGTATTTT
CASSRIQGATDTQYF
>-|TRBJ1-4|-|TRBV7-9
TGTGCCAGCAGCTCGATCCTGGAGGCTGAAAAACTGTTTTTT
CASSSILEAEKLFF
>few|TRBJ2-5|TRBD2|TRBV27
TGTGCCAGCAGTCGCCGCCGCCCAGCGGGAGGGGAGGAGACCCAGTACTTC
CASSRRRPAGGEETQYF
>-|TRBJ1-1|-|TRBV5-1
TGCGCCAGCAGCTTGGCCAGTACCGAAGCTTTCTTT
CASSLASTEAFF